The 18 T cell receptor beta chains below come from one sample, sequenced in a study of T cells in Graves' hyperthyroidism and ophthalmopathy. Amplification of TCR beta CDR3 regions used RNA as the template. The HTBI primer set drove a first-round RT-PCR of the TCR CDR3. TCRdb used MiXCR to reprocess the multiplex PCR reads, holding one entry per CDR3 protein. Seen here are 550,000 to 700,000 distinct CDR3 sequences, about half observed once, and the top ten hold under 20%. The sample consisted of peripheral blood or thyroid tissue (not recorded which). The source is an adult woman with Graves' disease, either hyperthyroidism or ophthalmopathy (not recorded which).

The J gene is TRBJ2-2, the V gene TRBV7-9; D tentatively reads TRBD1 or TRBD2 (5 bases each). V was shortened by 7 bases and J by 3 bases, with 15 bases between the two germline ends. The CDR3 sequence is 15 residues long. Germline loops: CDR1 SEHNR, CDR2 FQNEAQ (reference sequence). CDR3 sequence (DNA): TGTGCCAGCACACAAGTCACGGGGCACACCGGGGAGCTGTTTTTT. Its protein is CASTQVTGHTGELFF.

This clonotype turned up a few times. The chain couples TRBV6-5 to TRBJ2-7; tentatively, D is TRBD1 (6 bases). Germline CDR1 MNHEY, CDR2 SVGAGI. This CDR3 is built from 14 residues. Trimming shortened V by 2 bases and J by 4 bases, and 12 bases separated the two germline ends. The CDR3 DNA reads TGTGCCAGCAGTTACGGGACAAGGGGGTACGAGCAGTACTTC. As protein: CASSYGTRGYEQYF.

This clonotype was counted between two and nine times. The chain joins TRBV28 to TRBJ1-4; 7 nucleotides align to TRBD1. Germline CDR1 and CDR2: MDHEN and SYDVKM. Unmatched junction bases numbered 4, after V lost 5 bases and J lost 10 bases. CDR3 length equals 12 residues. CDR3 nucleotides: TGTGCCAGCAGTGCCCGGGACAGAAAACTGTTTTTT. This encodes CASSARDRKLFF.

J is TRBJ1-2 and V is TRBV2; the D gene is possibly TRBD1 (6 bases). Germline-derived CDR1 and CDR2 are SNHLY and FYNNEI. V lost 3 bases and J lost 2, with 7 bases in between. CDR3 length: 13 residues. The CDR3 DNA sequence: TGTGCCAGCAGTGAGGGGGCGAACTATGGCTACACCTTC. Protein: CASSEGANYGYTF.

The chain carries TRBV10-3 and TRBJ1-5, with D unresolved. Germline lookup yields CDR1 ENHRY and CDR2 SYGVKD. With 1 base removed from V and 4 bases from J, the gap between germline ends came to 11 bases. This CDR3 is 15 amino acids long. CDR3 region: CAISEWARHNQPQHF. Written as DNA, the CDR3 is TGTGCCATCAGTGAGTGGGCACGTCATAATCAGCCCCAGCATTTT.

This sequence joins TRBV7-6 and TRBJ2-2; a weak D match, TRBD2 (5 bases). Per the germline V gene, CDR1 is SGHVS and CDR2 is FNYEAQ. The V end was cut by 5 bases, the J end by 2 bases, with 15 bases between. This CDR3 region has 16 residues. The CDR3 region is CASSHLGAGNTGELFF. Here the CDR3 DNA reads TGTGCCAGCAGCCATCTGGGAGCTGGAAACACCGGGGAGCTGTTTTTT.

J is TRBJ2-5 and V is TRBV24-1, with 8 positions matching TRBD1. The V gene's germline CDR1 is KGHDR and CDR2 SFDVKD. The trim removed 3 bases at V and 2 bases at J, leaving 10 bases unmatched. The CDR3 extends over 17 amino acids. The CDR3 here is CATSDPGQGGFQETQYF. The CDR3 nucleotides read TGTGCCACCAGTGATCCCGGACAGGGCGGGTTTCAAGAGACCCAGTACTTC.

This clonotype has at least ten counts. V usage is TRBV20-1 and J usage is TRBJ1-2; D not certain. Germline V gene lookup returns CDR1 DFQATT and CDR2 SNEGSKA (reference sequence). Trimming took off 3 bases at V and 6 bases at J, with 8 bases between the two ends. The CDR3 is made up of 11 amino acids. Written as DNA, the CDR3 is TGCAGTGCTAGGGGGTCCCATGGCTACACCTTC. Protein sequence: CSARGSHGYTF.

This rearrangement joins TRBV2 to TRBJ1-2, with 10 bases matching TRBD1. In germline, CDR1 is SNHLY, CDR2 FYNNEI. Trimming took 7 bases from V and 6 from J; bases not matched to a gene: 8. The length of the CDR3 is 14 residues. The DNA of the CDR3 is TGTGCCAGCAAAAACACGGGACAGGGGAATGGCTACACCTTC. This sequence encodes CASKNTGQGNGYTF.

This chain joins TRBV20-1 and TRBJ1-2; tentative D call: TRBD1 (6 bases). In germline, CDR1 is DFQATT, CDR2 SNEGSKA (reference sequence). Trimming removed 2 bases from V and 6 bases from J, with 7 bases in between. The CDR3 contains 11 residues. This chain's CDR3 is CSARQGHGYTF. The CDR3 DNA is TGCAGTGCTAGACAGGGGCATGGCTACACCTTC.

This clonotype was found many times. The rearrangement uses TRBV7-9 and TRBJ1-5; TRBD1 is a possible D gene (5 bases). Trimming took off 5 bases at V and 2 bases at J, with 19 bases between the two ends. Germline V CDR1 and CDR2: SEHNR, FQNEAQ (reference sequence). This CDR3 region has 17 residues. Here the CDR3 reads CASSLGTGWVGNQPQHF. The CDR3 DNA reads TGTGCCAGCAGCCTCGGCACAGGCTGGGTGGGCAATCAGCCCCAGCATTTT.

CDR3 protein: CAWSDSGRDGYTF. CDR3 bases: TGTGCCTGGAGTGACTCAGGTCGGGATGGCTACACCTTC. The chain joins TRBV30 to TRBJ1-2; D uncertain. V shed 1 base and J shed 6 bases, with 12 bases lying between them. Germline loops: CDR1 GTSNPN, CDR2 SVGIG (reference sequence). This CDR3 is built from 13 residues.

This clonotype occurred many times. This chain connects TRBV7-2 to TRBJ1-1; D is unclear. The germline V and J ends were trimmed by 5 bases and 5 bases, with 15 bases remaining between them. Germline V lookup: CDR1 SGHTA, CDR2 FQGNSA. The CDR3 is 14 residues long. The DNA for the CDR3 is TGTGCCAGCAGCCCCCACCTCGGGGTAACTGAAGCTTTCTTT. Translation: CASSPHLGVTEAFF.

The CDR3 DNA is TGTGCCAGCAGCCCTCGGACAGGCAGTAGGGAGACCCAGTACTTC. Its protein is CASSPRTGSRETQYF. The V call is TRBV5-4, the J call TRBJ2-5, with 7 bases identical to TRBD1. With 4 bases clipped from V and 5 bases from J, the junction kept 11 bases outside the gene matches. CDR3 length equals 15 residues. Germline CDR1 and CDR2: SGHNT and YYREEE (reference sequence).

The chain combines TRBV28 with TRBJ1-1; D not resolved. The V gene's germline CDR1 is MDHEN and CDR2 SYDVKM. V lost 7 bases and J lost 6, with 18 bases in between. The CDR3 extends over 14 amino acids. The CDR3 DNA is TGTGCCAGCACCCAAGAACTAGGGAGTGCTGAAGCTTTCTTT. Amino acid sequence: CASTQELGSAEAFF.

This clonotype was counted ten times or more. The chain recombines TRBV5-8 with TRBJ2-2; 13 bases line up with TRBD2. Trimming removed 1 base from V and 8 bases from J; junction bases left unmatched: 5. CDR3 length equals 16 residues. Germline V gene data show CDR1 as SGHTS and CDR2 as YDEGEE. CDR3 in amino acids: CASSLPGTSGIGELFF. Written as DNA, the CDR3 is TGTGCCAGCAGCTTGCCCGGGACTAGCGGGATTGGGGAGCTGTTTTTT.

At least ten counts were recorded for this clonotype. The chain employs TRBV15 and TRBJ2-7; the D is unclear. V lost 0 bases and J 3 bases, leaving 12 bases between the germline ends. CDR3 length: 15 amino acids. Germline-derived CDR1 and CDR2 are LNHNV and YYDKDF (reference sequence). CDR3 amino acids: CATSRDRNWNYEQYF. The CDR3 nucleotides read TGTGCCACCAGCAGAGATCGGAACTGGAACTACGAGCAGTACTTC.

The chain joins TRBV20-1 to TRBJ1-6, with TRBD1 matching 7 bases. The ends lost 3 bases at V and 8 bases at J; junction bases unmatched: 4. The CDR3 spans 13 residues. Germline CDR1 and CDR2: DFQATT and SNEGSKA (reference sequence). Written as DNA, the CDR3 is TGCAGTGCTAGCGGCGACAGGGATTCACCCCTCCACTTT. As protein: CSASGDRDSPLHF.